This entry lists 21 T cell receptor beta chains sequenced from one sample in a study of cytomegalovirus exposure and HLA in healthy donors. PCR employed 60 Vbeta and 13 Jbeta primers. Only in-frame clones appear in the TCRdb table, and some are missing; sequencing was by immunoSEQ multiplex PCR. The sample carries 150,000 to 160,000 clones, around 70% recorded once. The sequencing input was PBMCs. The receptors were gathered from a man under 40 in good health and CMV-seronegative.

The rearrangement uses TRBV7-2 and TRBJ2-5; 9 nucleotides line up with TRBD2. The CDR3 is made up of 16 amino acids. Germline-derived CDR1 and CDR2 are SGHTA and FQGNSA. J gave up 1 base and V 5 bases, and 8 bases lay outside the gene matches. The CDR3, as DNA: TGTGCCAGCAGCCCACTCGCGGGGGGGCGCCAAGAGACCCAGTACTTC. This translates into CASSPLAGGRQETQYF.

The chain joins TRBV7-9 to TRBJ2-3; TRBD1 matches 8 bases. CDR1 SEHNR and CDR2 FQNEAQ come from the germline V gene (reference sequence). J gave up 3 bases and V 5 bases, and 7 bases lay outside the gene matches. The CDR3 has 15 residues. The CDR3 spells CASSLDRATTDTQYF. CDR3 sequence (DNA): TGTGCCAGCAGCCTGGACAGGGCGACAACAGATACGCAGTATTTT.

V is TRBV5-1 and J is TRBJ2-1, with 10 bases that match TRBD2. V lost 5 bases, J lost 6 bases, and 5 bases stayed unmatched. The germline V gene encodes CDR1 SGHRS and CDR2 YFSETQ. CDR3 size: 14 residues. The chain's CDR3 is CASRAGTSVNEQFF. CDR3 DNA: TGCGCCAGCAGGGCCGGGACTAGCGTCAATGAGCAGTTCTTC.

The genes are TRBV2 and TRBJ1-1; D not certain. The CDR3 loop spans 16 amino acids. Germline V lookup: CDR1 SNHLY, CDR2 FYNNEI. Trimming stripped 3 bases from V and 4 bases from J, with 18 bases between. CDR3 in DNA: TGTGCCAGCAGTGACCTCCGGGTCCTCCAATCCACTGAAGCTTTCTTT. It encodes CASSDLRVLQSTEAFF.

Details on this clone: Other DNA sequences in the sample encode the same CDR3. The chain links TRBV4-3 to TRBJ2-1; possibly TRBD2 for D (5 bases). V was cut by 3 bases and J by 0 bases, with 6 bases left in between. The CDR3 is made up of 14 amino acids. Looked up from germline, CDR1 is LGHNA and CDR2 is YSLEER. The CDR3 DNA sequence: TGCGCCAGCAGCCATCGGGGCTCCTACAATGAGCAGTTCTTC. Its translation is CASSHRGSYNEQFF.

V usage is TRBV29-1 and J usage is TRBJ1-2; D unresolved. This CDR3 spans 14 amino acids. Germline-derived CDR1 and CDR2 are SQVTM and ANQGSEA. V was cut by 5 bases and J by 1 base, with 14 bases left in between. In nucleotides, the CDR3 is TGCAGCGTTCTAACGCCCGGAGGTAACTATGGCTACACCTTC. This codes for CSVLTPGGNYGYTF.

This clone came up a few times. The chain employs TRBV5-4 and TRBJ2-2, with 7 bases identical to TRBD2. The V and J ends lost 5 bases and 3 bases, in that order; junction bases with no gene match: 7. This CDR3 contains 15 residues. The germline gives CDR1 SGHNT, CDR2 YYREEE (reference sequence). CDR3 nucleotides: TGTGCCAGCAGGCGGGGGACTCGGGACACCGGGGAGCTGTTTTTT. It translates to CASRRGTRDTGELFF.

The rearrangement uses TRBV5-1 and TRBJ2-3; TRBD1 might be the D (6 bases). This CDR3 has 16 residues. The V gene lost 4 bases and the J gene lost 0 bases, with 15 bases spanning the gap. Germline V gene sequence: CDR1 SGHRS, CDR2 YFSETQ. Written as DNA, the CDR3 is TGCGCCAGCAGCAGGGCAGGGACACCTAGCACAGATACGCAGTATTTT. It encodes CASSRAGTPSTDTQYF.

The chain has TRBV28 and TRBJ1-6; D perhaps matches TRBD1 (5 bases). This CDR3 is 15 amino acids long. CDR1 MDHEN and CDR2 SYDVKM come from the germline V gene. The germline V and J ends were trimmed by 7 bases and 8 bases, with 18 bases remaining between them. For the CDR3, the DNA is TGTGCCAGCATCCAAGGGGCCATGATGGATTCACCCCTCCACTTT. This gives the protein CASIQGAMMDSPLHF.

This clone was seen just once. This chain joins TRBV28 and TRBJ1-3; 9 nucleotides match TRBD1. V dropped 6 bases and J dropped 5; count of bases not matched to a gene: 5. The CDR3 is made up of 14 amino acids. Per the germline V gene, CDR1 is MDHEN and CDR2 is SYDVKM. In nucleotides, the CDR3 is TGTGCCAGCAGATCCGGGACAGGGCGAAACACCATATATTTT. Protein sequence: CASRSGTGRNTIYF. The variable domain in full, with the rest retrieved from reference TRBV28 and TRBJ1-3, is DVKVTQSSRYLVKRTGEKVFLECVQDMDHENMFWYRQDPGLGLRLIYFSYDVKMKEKGDIPEGYSVSREKKERFSLILESASTNQTSMYLCASRSGTGRNTIYFGEGSWLTVV.

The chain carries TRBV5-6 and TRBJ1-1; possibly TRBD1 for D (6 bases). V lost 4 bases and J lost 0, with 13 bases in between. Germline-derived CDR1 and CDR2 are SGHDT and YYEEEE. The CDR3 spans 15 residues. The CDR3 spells CASSHRTGMNTEAFF. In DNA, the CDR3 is TGTGCCAGCAGCCACCGAACAGGGATGAACACTGAAGCTTTCTTT.

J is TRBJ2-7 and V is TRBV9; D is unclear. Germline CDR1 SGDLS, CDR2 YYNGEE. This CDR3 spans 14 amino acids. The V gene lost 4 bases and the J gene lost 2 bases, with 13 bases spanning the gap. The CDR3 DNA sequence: TGTGCCAGCAGCCGTACACAGACCCCCTACGAGCAGTACTTC. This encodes CASSRTQTPYEQYF.

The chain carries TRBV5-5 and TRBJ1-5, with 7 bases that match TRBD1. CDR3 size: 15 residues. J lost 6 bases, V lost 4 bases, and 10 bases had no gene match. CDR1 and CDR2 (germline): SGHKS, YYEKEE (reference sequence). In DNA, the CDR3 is TGTGCCAGCAGCCCTGACAGGGTAAGGGGTCAGCCCCAGCATTTT. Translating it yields CASSPDRVRGQPQHF.

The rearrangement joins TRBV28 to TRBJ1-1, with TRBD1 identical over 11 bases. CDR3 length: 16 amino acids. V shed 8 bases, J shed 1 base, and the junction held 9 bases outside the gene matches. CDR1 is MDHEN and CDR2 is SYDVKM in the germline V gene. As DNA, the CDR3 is TGTGCCAGCGGGGGACAGGGGGGATTTTCGAACACTGAAGCTTTCTTT. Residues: CASGGQGGFSNTEAFF.

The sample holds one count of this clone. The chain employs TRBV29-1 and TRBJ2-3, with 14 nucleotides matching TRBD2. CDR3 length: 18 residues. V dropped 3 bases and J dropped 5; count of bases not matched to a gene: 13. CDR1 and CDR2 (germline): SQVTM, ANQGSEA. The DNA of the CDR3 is TGCAGCGTTGACCTCCGACTAGCGGGGGGGCCAGTGGTAGATACGCAGTATTTT. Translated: CSVDLRLAGGPVVDTQYF.

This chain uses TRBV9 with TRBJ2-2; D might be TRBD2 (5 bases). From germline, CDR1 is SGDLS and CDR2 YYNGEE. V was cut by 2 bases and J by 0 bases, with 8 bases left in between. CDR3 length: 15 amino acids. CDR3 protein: CASSVPGSNTGELFF. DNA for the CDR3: TGTGCCAGCAGCGTCCCGGGGTCGAACACCGGGGAGCTGTTTTTT.

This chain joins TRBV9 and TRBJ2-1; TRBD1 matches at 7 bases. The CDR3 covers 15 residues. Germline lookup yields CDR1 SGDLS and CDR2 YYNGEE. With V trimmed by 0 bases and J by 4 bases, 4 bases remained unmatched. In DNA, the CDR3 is TGTGCCAGCAGCGTAGGGCAGGGGGTGTACAATGAGCAGTTCTTC. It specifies CASSVGQGVYNEQFF.

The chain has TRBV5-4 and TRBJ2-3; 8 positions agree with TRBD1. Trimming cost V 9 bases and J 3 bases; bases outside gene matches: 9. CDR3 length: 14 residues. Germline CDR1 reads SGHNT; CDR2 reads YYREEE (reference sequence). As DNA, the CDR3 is TGTGCCACGAAACCGGGACAGGAGACAGATACGCAGTATTTT. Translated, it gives CATKPGQETDTQYF.

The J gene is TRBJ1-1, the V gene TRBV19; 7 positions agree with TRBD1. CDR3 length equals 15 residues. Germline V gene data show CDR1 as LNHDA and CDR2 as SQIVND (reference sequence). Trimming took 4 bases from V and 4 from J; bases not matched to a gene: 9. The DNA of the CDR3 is TGTGCCAGTAGTACTTGGAGACAGGGAGGCACTGAAGCTTTCTTT. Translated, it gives CASSTWRQGGTEAFF.

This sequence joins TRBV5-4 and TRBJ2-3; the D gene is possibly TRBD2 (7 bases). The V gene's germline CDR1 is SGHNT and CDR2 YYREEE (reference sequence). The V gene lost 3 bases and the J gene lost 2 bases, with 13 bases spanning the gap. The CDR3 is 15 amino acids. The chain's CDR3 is CASSWTRGNTDTQYF. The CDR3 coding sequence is TGTGCCAGCAGCTGGACTAGGGGGAACACAGATACGCAGTATTTT.

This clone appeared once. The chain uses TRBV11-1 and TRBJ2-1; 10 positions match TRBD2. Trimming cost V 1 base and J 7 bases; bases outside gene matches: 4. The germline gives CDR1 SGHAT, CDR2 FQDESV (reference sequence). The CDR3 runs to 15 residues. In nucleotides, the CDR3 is TGTGCCAGCAGCTTAGGGACTAGCGGAGGTAATGAGCAGTTCTTC. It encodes CASSLGTSGGNEQFF.